Listed below are T cell receptor beta chains from one sample, sequenced in a study of CD8 T cells in ankylosing spondylitis. From the 5' RACE reads, TCRdb called clonotypes with MiXCR, one entry per CDR3 protein. This table holds some 95,000 distinct CDR3 sequences, about 8.8% found once. Sample: blood, either unsorted or a sorted T cell fraction (not recorded which). Every receptor here comes from a male donor with ankylosing spondylitis or in good health (not recorded which). Both conserved end residues are part of each CDR3. D genes are given only for firm matches. A clone size is listed for some rows: how often the clone was seen (once, few, many), or a class if it is expanded.

j_gene	v_gene	abundance	d_gene	CDR3nt	CDR3aa
TRBJ1-3	TRBV7-6	many	-	TGTGCCAGCAGCTACGACCGGTACTCTGGAAACACCATATATTTT	CASSYDRYSGNTIYF
TRBJ2-1	TRBV29-1	many	-	TGCAGCGTTGATGGGGCCCTCCTGAGCAATGAGCAGTTCTTC	CSVDGALLSNEQFF
TRBJ2-5	TRBV6-1	-	TRBD1	TGTGCCAGCAGTAAACTGAAGACAGGGCTTGACCTAGAGACCCAGTACTTC	CASSKLKTGLDLETQYF
TRBJ1-3	TRBV20-1	many	TRBD1	TGCAGTGCTACGACAGGGTTCGGAAACACCATATATTTT	CSATTGFGNTIYF
TRBJ1-2	TRBV6-5	many	-	TGTGCCAGCAGTTACGGTGGGACCGCTAACTATGGCTACACCTTC	CASSYGGTANYGYTF
TRBJ2-1	TRBV5-1	many	-	TGCGCCAGCAGCTTGGACAGCTCCTACAATGAGCAGTTCTTC	CASSLDSSYNEQFF
TRBJ2-7	TRBV9	many	TRBD2	TGTGCCAGCAGCCCGGACACGGGGGGTCGGTACGAGCAGTACTTC	CASSPDTGGRYEQYF
TRBJ2-7	TRBV11-2	many	-	TGTGCCAGCAGCTTAGGACAGGTGAACTACGAGCAGTACTTC	CASSLGQVNYEQYF
TRBJ2-7	TRBV7-2	many	TRBD2	TGTGCCAGCAGCTTAGTGTTAGCGGGGAACTACGAGCAGTACTTC	CASSLVLAGNYEQYF
TRBJ2-7	TRBV5-1	many	-	TGCGCCAGCAGCCCAGGACAGCGACTCCCCTACGAGCAGTACTTC	CASSPGQRLPYEQYF
TRBJ2-6	TRBV5-1	many	-	TGCGCCAGCAGCTTTCCAGCAGTCACCCACTCTGGGGCCAACGTCCTGACTTTC	CASSFPAVTHSGANVLTF
TRBJ1-2	TRBV28	many	-	TGTGCCAGCAGTCCCCCCCAAGGACAGAGGTCGCTTGGCTACACCTTC	CASSPPQGQRSLGYTF
TRBJ1-6	TRBV12-3/TRBV12-4	many	-	TGTGCCAGCAGTTCAGGGGTTTTTTCACCCCTCCACTTT	CASSSGVFSPLHF
TRBJ1-6	TRBV7-3	-	-	TGTGCCAGCAGCCCCGGGATCGCTAATTCACCCCTCCACTTT	CASSPGIANSPLHF
TRBJ2-5	TRBV7-8	many	-	TGTGCCAGCAGCCCCCCCCAGGACGTGGTAGAGACCCAGTACTTC	CASSPPQDVVETQYF
TRBJ2-2	TRBV6-4	many	-	TGTGCCAGCAGCTCGGACGGGAACACCGGGGAGCTGTTTTTT	CASSSDGNTGELFF
TRBJ2-1	TRBV20-1	many	TRBD2	TGCAGTGCTAGAGTGGGGACTAACTACGGAGAGCAGTTCTTC	CSARVGTNYGEQFF
TRBJ1-5	TRBV9	few	-	TGTGCCAGCAGCGTCAGGCGGGGTAGCAATCAGCCCCAGCATTTT	CASSVRRGSNQPQHF
TRBJ2-3	TRBV30	many	-	TGTGCCTGTCCTGGGGGGATGCGGACAGATACGCAGTATTTT	CACPGGMRTDTQYF
TRBJ2-5	TRBV12-3/TRBV12-4	many	-	TGTGCCAGCAGTTTCGGGCTAGCGCTCCAAGAGACCCAGTACTTC	CASSFGLALQETQYF
TRBJ2-2	TRBV3-1	many	-	TGTGCCAGCAGCCCCGCCAGGGCCAACACCGGGGAGCTGTTTTTT	CASSPARANTGELFF
TRBJ2-3	TRBV10-3	many	TRBD1	TGTGCCATCAGTGAGTCCTTGGGGACAGGGCCTAGCACAGATACGCAGTATTTT	CAISESLGTGPSTDTQYF
TRBJ2-5	TRBV12-3/TRBV12-4	many	TRBD2	TGTGCCAGCAATAGCGGGGGGGAGACCCAGTACTTC	CASNSGGETQYF
TRBJ1-1	TRBV7-9	few	-	TGTGCCAGCAGCCAGGACAGTGAAGCTTTCTTT	CASSQDSEAFF
TRBJ2-7	TRBV5-1	many	-	TGCGCCAGCAGCTTGGCCCCGGGACAATTATCCTCCTACGAGCAGTACTTC	CASSLAPGQLSSYEQYF
TRBJ1-1	TRBV29-1	many	-	TGCAGCGTTGGGGGGGGAACCCTGAACACTGAAGCTTTCTTT	CSVGGGTLNTEAFF
TRBJ2-2	TRBV11-2	many	-	TGTGCCAGCAGCCGAGGGGGGTCGGGCACCGGGGAGCTGTTTTTT	CASSRGGSGTGELFF
TRBJ2-3	TRBV2	-	-	TGTGCCAGCAGTGCCACAGGGTGGACAGATACGCAGTATTTT	CASSATGWTDTQYF
TRBJ2-3	TRBV20-1	many	TRBD1	TGCAGTGCTAGAGGCAGGGGGCACCCAGATACGCAGTATTTT	CSARGRGHPDTQYF
TRBJ2-1	TRBV5-5	many	TRBD2	TGTGCCAGCAGCCCCAGCGGGGGGGACTACAATGAGCAGTTCTTC	CASSPSGGDYNEQFF
TRBJ2-1	TRBV29-1	many	-	TGCAGCGTTGAAGTAAGGGAGAGATCCTACAATGAGCAGTTCTTC	CSVEVRERSYNEQFF
TRBJ2-7	TRBV28	many	TRBD1	TGTGCCAGCAGTAACAGGGGACCCTCCTCCTACGAGCAGTACTTC	CASSNRGPSSYEQYF
TRBJ2-5	TRBV5-1	-	-	TGCGCCAGCAGCTTCGGTGGCAGCTCTGCGGAGACCCAGTACTTC	CASSFGGSSAETQYF
TRBJ2-7	TRBV7-8	-	TRBD1	TGTGCCAGCTCCCCGGAAGAGACAGGGGGGCACGAGCAGTACTTC	CASSPEETGGHEQYF
TRBJ2-1	TRBV9	many	TRBD2	TGTGCCAGCAGCGCCATAGCGGGGGGGCTCCCCAATGAGCAGTTCTTC	CASSAIAGGLPNEQFF
TRBJ2-2	TRBV28	many	-	TGTGCCAGCAGTTCGGGACCTTACACCGGGGAGCTGTTTTTT	CASSSGPYTGELFF
TRBJ1-6	TRBV28	many	-	TGTGCCAGCAGTTTTGGGGGCGCGGGAAATTCACCCCTCCACTTT	CASSFGGAGNSPLHF
TRBJ2-1	TRBV5-1	many	-	TGCGCCAGCAGCTTGGTGCGCGGGGATTTCTACAATGAGCAGTTCTTC	CASSLVRGDFYNEQFF
TRBJ1-2	TRBV27	many	TRBD1	TGTGCCAGCAGTTTAACCTACAGGGGTGGAGGAGGCTACACCTTC	CASSLTYRGGGGYTF
TRBJ2-2	TRBV7-9	-	TRBD1	TGTGCCAGCAGCTTGACAGGGAGATCCGGGGAGCTGTTTTTT	CASSLTGRSGELFF
TRBJ2-2	TRBV9	many	-	TGTGCCAGCAGCGATCCCAGGGACCGCGCGAACACCGGGGAGCTGTTTTTT	CASSDPRDRANTGELFF
TRBJ1-1	TRBV2	many	-	TGTGCCAGCAGTGAAGACACTGAAGCTTTCTTT	CASSEDTEAFF
TRBJ2-5	TRBV12-3/TRBV12-4	many	TRBD2	TGTGCCAGCAGCCGACTAGCGGGGGTAGGGGAGACCCAGTACTTC	CASSRLAGVGETQYF
TRBJ2-7	TRBV6-5	many	-	TGTGCCAGCAGTTACTCAGGGGCCCACGAGCAGTACTTC	CASSYSGAHEQYF
TRBJ2-2	TRBV27	many	-	TGTGCCAGCATCGCTTGGCCGAACACCGGGGAGCTGTTTTTT	CASIAWPNTGELFF
TRBJ2-5	TRBV7-2	few	TRBD1	TGTGCCAGCAGCTTACTATGGGACAGTTTAGAGACCCAGTACTTC	CASSLLWDSLETQYF